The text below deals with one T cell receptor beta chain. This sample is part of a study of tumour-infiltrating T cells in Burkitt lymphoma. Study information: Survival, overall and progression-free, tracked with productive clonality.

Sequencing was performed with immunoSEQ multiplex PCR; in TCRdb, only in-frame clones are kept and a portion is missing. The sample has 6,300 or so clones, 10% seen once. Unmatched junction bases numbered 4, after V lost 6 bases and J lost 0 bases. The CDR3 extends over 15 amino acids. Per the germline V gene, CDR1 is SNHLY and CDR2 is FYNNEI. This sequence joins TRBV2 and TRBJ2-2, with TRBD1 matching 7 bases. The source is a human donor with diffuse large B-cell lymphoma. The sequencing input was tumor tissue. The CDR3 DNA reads TGTGCCAGCAGGGGGACAGCCGCGAACACCGGGGAGCTGTTTTTT. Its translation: CASRGTAANTGELFF.